A single sample is the source of the 17 T cell receptor beta chains below, sequenced in a study of low-dose radiotherapy and immunotherapy resistance in tumors. Time point given: after trial treatment. Treatment meaning: LDRT plus nivolumab, ipilimumab, low-dose cyclophosphamide and aspirin (RACIN trial). Gene-specific TRAV and TRBV primers were used for first-strand cDNA, covering alpha and beta chains. Both a constant-region primer and a V-primer adapter served to amplify TCRs across roughly 20 PCR cycles. MiXCR was run by TCRdb on the reads, yielding one entry per CDR3 protein. The sample holds tens of thousands of distinct CDR3 sequences, roughly 17% seen once. The sample here was PBMCs, taken after low-dose radiotherapy plus immunotherapy. These receptors originate from a male donor with prostate cancer.

This clonotype was observed many times. CDR3 sequence reads: CATSDPQGTSYNEQFF. The DNA of the CDR3 is TGTGCCACCAGTGATCCGCAGGGGACCTCCTACAATGAGCAGTTCTTC. The chain uses TRBV24-1 and TRBJ2-1; D is possibly TRBD1 (6 bases). Trimming pared 3 bases from V and 0 bases from J, leaving 11 bases between. CDR3 length equals 16 residues. Germline V lookup: CDR1 KGHDR, CDR2 SFDVKD.

This clonotype was seen repeatedly, ten times or more. The chain recombines TRBV7-2 with TRBJ2-2; unclear D gene. Germline-derived CDR1 and CDR2 are SGHTA and FQGNSA. There are 13 residues in the CDR3. Trimming cost V 6 bases and J 6 bases, with 11 bases left between them. This CDR3 reads CASRGVASGELFF. CDR3 bases: TGTGCCAGCAGGGGCGTAGCATCCGGGGAGCTGTTTTTT.

Ten or more counts support this clonotype. This rearrangement joins TRBV7-4 to TRBJ2-7; no reliable D call. V gave up 4 bases and J gave up 3 bases, with 10 bases separating them. The CDR3 is made up of 13 amino acids. Germline lookup yields CDR1 SGHVT and CDR2 SQSDAQ. The chain's CDR3 is CASSSFSHYEQYF. As DNA, the CDR3 is TGTGCCAGCAGCTCCTTTTCCCACTACGAGCAGTACTTC.

This clonotype has more than one count but fewer than ten. V is TRBV6-5 and J is TRBJ2-5, with TRBD1 as a possible D gene (6 bases). Germline CDR1 reads MNHEY; CDR2 reads SVGAGI. The germline V and J ends were trimmed by 4 bases and 0 bases, with 15 bases remaining between them. CDR3 length equals 16 residues. In nucleotides, the CDR3 is TGTGCCAGCAGTTCTTCAGGACAGCTGCACCAAGAGACCCAGTACTTC. It yields the protein CASSSSGQLHQETQYF.

This clonotype was recorded at least ten times. The chain employs TRBV29-1 and TRBJ2-3; 7 bases map to TRBD2. The CDR3 has 14 residues. V trimming: 3 bases; J trimming: 4 bases; junction bases outside the gene matches: 7. Germline values: CDR1 SQVTM, CDR2 ANQGSEA. CDR3 protein: CSVEAPAGADTQYF. The CDR3 coding sequence is TGCAGCGTTGAGGCCCCCGCGGGAGCAGATACGCAGTATTTT.

The rearrangement joins TRBV7-2 to TRBJ2-5, with D unresolved. Germline assignment: CDR1 SGHTA and CDR2 FQGNSA. Trimming stripped 5 bases from V and 5 bases from J, with 6 bases between. The CDR3 covers 11 residues. The CDR3 DNA reads TGTGCCAGCAGCCCCTTGGAGACCCAGTACTTC. Amino acid sequence: CASSPLETQYF.

As to this clonotype: Since a far larger clone is one base different, this is likely a read error. The chain recombines TRBV27 with TRBJ1-1; D is unresolved. CDR3 length: 13 residues. Germline CDR1 MNHEY, CDR2 SMNVEV (reference sequence). The chain's CDR3 is CTSIPRRNTEAFF. The CDR3 DNA follows: TGTACCAGCATCCCCCGACGGAACACTGAAGCTTTCTTT.

At least ten counts were recorded for this clonotype. The DNA for the CDR3 is TGTGCCAGCAAGCAGGGTTCCGAGACCCAGTACTTC. This gives the protein CASKQGSETQYF. The chain links TRBV12-3 or TRBV12-4 to TRBJ2-5, with D possibly being TRBD1 (5 bases). Trimming stripped 7 bases from V and 5 bases from J, with 11 bases between. The CDR3 is 12 residues long.

The sample holds a few counts of this clonotype. J is TRBJ2-1 and V is TRBV29-1; 10 bases are a match to TRBD2. J lost 7 bases, V lost 4 bases, and 7 bases had no gene match. The CDR3 covers 14 residues. Germline lookup yields CDR1 SQVTM and CDR2 ANQGSEA. For the CDR3, the DNA is TGCAGCGTTGGGGCTAGCGGGAGTCGGAATGAGCAGTTCTTC. This gives the protein CSVGASGSRNEQFF.

This clonotype was counted at least ten times. The chain employs TRBV9 and TRBJ2-2; tentatively, D is TRBD2 (6 bases). The V gene lost 4 bases and the J gene lost 6 bases, with 16 bases spanning the gap. Per germline, CDR1 SGDLS and CDR2 YYNGEE. The CDR3 is 15 residues long. CDR3 residues: CASSPYPSDAGELFF. The CDR3 coding sequence is TGTGCCAGCAGCCCATACCCTAGCGATGCCGGGGAGCTGTTTTTT.

This clonotype was observed at least ten times. The V gene is TRBV29-1, the J gene TRBJ2-4; no firm D call. Germline lookup yields CDR1 SQVTM and CDR2 ANQGSEA. The CDR3 has 13 amino acids. The V gene lost 0 bases and the J gene lost 7 bases, with 10 bases spanning the gap. CDR3 in DNA: TGCAGCGTTGAAGATAGAGTATCGAACATTCAGTACTTC. This translates into CSVEDRVSNIQYF.

This clonotype was seen repeatedly, ten times or more. The junction differs from germline at one of its ends, possibly a read error. This chain uses TRBV6-8 with TRBJ2-5; 10 nucleotides align to TRBD2. The CDR3 length is 13 residues. Germline CDR1 is MNHGY and CDR2 is SAAAGT. This CDR3 reads CASRRSETGTSDF. CDR3 nucleotide sequence: TGTGCCAGCAGGCGTAGCGAGACCGGGACTAGCGATTTC.

This chain links TRBV20-1 with TRBJ2-7, with D unclear. Trimming shortened V by 2 bases and J by 2 bases, and 13 bases separated the two germline ends. This CDR3 contains 14 residues. Germline lookup yields CDR1 DFQATT and CDR2 SNEGSKA (reference sequence). For the CDR3, the DNA is TGCAGTGCTAGATCGCAGACGGTGACCTACGAGCAGTACTTC. Translation gives CSARSQTVTYEQYF.

This clonotype has at least ten counts. The DNA of the CDR3 is TGTGCCAGCAGCTTACAGGGGACTAGTCATCCCGGGGAGCTGTTTTTT. Amino acid sequence: CASSLQGTSHPGELFF. The V and J genes are TRBV7-2 and TRBJ2-2; 8 bases match TRBD2. Per the germline V gene, CDR1 is SGHTA and CDR2 is FQGNSA. V was clipped by 2 bases and J by 6 bases; unmatched bases: 8. The CDR3 spans 16 residues.

Many counts were recorded for this clonotype. The chain employs TRBV7-2 and TRBJ2-1; TRBD1 aligns across 7 bases. Germline V gene sequence: CDR1 SGHTA, CDR2 FQGNSA. This CDR3 has 15 residues. The junction had 9 bases not matched to a gene; V was cut back by 6 bases and J by 4 bases. CDR3 sequence (DNA): TGTGCCAGCAGACGGCCGGGACAGACTTACAATGAGCAGTTCTTC. It codes for CASRRPGQTYNEQFF.

This clonotype has a count of ten or more. This CDR3 is CASRQGLYEQYF. DNA of the CDR3: TGTGCCAGTCGACAGGGACTCTACGAGCAGTACTTC. The rearrangement uses TRBV12-3 or TRBV12-4 and TRBJ2-7, with D tentatively TRBD1 (7 bases). The CDR3 is 12 residues long. Trimming stripped 9 bases from V and 3 bases from J, with 12 bases between.

The V call is TRBV12-3 or TRBV12-4, the J call TRBJ2-1; 7 bases align to TRBD2. The CDR3 contains 14 residues. Losses at the gene ends were 3 bases for V and 8 bases for J; bases not matched to a gene: 7. In nucleotides, the CDR3 is TGTGCCAGCAGTTTCGGCGGGAGTGGGGATGAGCAGTTCTTC. Protein sequence: CASSFGGSGDEQFF.